This T cell receptor (beta chain) comes out of a study of blood T cell repertoires in COVID-19. Study-wide background: Samples came from the United States, Italy and Spain, spanning acute and convalescent COVID-19.

This table comes from immunoSEQ multiplex PCR, and its TCRdb copy is limited to in-frame clones, with some not included. Of 50,000 to 65,000 clones listed, around 77% were seen once; the top ten hold roughly 5%. The CDR3 extends over 14 amino acids. Per the germline V gene, CDR1 is KGHSH and CDR2 is LQKENI. V lost 0 bases to trimming and J lost 3 bases, with 8 bases between them. The chain carries TRBV18 and TRBJ1-1, with D maybe TRBD1 (6 bases). The origin of this receptor is an older woman with COVID-19, enrolled during active disease. The sequenced sample consisted of peripheral blood. The CDR3 bases are TGTGCCAGCTCACCACCGGGGGCGGACACTGAAGCTTTCTTT. It encodes CASSPPGADTEAFF.